This passage covers 30 T cell receptor beta chains from one sample sequenced in a study of T-cell reconstitution after alpha-beta-depleted transplantation in children (dated by TCRdb to about 2016). The method was PCR. The instrument given in TCRdb is Illumina HiSeq 2500. TCR library preparation used molecular barcoding, with unique molecular identifiers applied to normalize quantification of the TCRbeta repertoire. TCRdb took the public reads, trimmed them with fastp at Q25, ran MiXCR for clone calling and kept in-frame beta chains. Each CDR3 protein appears once, grouped with its most common genes and DNA. This sample lists about 350,000 distinct CDR3 sequences; roughly 13% were detected once. The leading ten clones occupy around 4% of the sample. Sequenced material: PBMCs, taken from the stem cell graft. Every receptor here comes from a human donor who donated a stem cell graft to a child with Fanconi anemia.

The V and J genes are TRBV11-2 and TRBJ1-1, with 7 bases identical to TRBD1. CDR1 SGHAT and CDR2 FQNNGV come from the germline V gene. V shed 6 bases, J shed 1 base, and the junction held 8 bases outside the gene matches. The CDR3 spans 15 residues. CDR3 sequence reads: CASRRAKGANTEAFF. The DNA for the CDR3 is TGTGCCAGCAGGCGGGCCAAGGGGGCGAACACTGAAGCTTTCTTT.

The chain joins TRBV10-2 to TRBJ1-5; no firm D call. The ends were cut back, 7 bases at V and 6 bases at J, with 13 bases in the middle. The V gene's germline CDR1 is WSHSY and CDR2 SAAADI. The CDR3 is made up of 13 amino acids. CDR3 region: CASTLGSAQPQHF. The CDR3 DNA reads as TGCGCCAGCACCCTAGGGAGTGCTCAGCCCCAGCATTTT.

In this sample, this clonotype turned up a few times. The chain recombines TRBV7-8 with TRBJ2-2, with 7 bases that match TRBD2. The CDR3 length is 17 residues. The junction had 11 bases not matched to a gene; V was cut back by 1 base and J by 6 bases. Per the germline V gene, CDR1 is SGHVS and CDR2 is FQNEAQ. The CDR3 sequence: CASSLGRAGGYAGELFF. The CDR3 DNA reads as TGTGCCAGCAGCTTAGGGCGTGCCGGGGGGTATGCCGGGGAGCTGTTTTTT.

This chain connects TRBV20-1 to TRBJ2-7, with 10 bases that match TRBD2. The junction had 10 bases not matched to a gene; V was cut back by 6 bases and J by 5 bases. The CDR3 is 14 residues long. Germline V gene lookup returns CDR1 DFQATT and CDR2 SNEGSKA (reference sequence). CDR3 nucleotide sequence: TGCAGTGCCCGCCTAGCGGGGGCCGCGGACGAGCAGTACTTC. It codes for CSARLAGAADEQYF.

This chain uses TRBV7-3 with TRBJ2-3; possibly TRBD1 for D (6 bases). The CDR3 covers 13 residues. Germline CDR1 is SGHTA and CDR2 is FQGTGA. Trimming pared 6 bases from V and 6 bases from J, leaving 13 bases between. CDR3 in DNA: TGTGCCAGCAGTCAACAGGGTGGGGATACGCAGTATTTT. As protein: CASSQQGGDTQYF.

V gene TRBV5-6 combines with J gene TRBJ1-1; D may be TRBD1 (5 bases). V dropped 4 bases and J dropped 11 bases, with 12 bases sitting between them. Germline V gene data show CDR1 as SGHDT and CDR2 as YYEEEE. This CDR3 has 11 residues. The CDR3 DNA reads as TGTGCCAGCAGCGCGGGACCGGAGGCTTTCTTT. This encodes CASSAGPEAFF.

The chain is built from TRBV5-1 and TRBJ1-2; TRBD1 might be the D (6 bases). Germline V gene lookup returns CDR1 SGHRS and CDR2 YFSETQ. Between the trimmed V and J ends, which lost 3 bases and 2 bases, there was a span of 20 bases. CDR3 size: 17 residues. CDR3 residues: CASSYGAGDDRNYGYTF. In DNA, the CDR3 is TGCGCCAGCAGCTACGGGGCAGGGGATGATCGGAACTATGGCTACACCTTC.

A few counts support this clonotype. The rearrangement uses TRBV19 and TRBJ1-5, with D possibly TRBD1 on 6 matching bases. In germline, CDR1 is LNHDA, CDR2 SQIVND (reference sequence). Trimming pared 9 bases from V and 7 bases from J, leaving 22 bases between. The length of the CDR3 is 15 residues. CDR3 region: CASLPGGGGVQPQHF. The CDR3 DNA reads TGTGCCAGCCTACCTGGGGGGGGCGGTGTCCAGCCCCAGCATTTT.

This clonotype was seen just once. The V gene is TRBV6-6, the J gene TRBJ1-6; D is possibly TRBD1 (5 bases). The CDR3 loop spans 13 amino acids. The V end lost 6 bases, the J end lost 8 bases, and 11 bases lay between the germline ends. Germline CDR1 and CDR2: MNHNY and SVGAGI (reference sequence). DNA for the CDR3: TGTGCCAGCAGGGGGCCTGGGGATTCACCCCTCCACTTT. Translation gives CASRGPGDSPLHF.

This rearrangement joins TRBV6-1 to TRBJ1-2, with a weak D call TRBD1 (5 bases). Germline loops: CDR1 MNHNS, CDR2 SASEGT. The CDR3 spans 18 residues. The germline V and J ends were trimmed by 6 bases and 2 bases, with 25 bases remaining between them. The CDR3 region has the DNA TGTGCCAGCAGGATCCCTATGCGGGGGACCCCTTACAACTATGGCTACACCTTC. Translation gives CASRIPMRGTPYNYGYTF.

There are many counts of this clonotype. The chain couples TRBV4-3 to TRBJ2-1; 9 bases fit TRBD1. Germline CDR1 and CDR2: LGHNA and YSLEER. The V gene end was trimmed by 0 bases and the J gene end by 11 bases; junction bases not matched to a gene: 5. This CDR3 comprises 14 residues. The CDR3 loop is CASSQDPGQGKQFF. The CDR3 coding sequence is TGCGCCAGCAGCCAAGACCCCGGACAGGGGAAGCAGTTCTTC.

This chain joins TRBV7-2 and TRBJ2-7; perhaps TRBD2 as D (6 bases). CDR1 and CDR2 from the germline V gene are SGHTA and FQGNSA. CDR3 length: 15 amino acids. V was pared by 0 bases and J by 5 bases, with 14 bases between. CDR3 loop: CASSLAWGLRDEQYV. CDR3 bases: TGTGCCAGCAGCTTAGCTTGGGGACTCCGCGACGAGCAGTACGTC.

This clonotype was counted a few times. J is TRBJ1-1 and V is TRBV10-2; D is undetermined. Germline V gene lookup returns CDR1 WSHSY and CDR2 SAAADI. V was trimmed by 2 bases and J by 8 bases, leaving 12 bases between them. The CDR3 is 13 amino acids. The DNA of the CDR3 is TGCGCCAGCAGTGAGGTGGGGTGGACCGAAGCTTTCTTT. Its translation: CASSEVGWTEAFF.

This chain uses TRBV18 with TRBJ2-7, with 8 bases identical to TRBD2. V dropped 2 bases and J dropped 2; count of bases not matched to a gene: 8. This CDR3 region has 16 residues. Germline CDR1 KGHSH, CDR2 LQKENI. The CDR3 reads CASSPVMRGDPYEQYF. The DNA of the CDR3 is TGTGCCAGCTCACCAGTGATGCGGGGGGACCCCTACGAGCAGTACTTC.

This clonotype was counted a few times. This chain links TRBV6-5 with TRBJ1-2; possible D gene TRBD1, 5 bases. Germline V gene sequence: CDR1 MNHEY, CDR2 SVGAGI. V lost 6 bases and J lost 6, with 11 bases in between. CDR3 length equals 12 residues. The CDR3 sequence: CASRRGTDGYTF. CDR3 nucleotide sequence: TGTGCCAGCAGACGCGGGACGGATGGCTACACCTTC.

Many counts were recorded for this clonotype. J is TRBJ2-5 and V is TRBV2; tentative D call: TRBD2 (6 bases). The CDR3 runs to 10 residues. Germline V gene sequence: CDR1 SNHLY, CDR2 FYNNEI. V dropped 7 bases and J dropped 7 bases, with 7 bases sitting between them. The CDR3, as DNA: TGTGCCAGCATGGGAGGGACCCAGTACTTC. Residues: CASMGGTQYF.

The genes are TRBV20-1 and TRBJ1-2; the match to TRBD1 covers 11 bases. The CDR3 has 14 amino acids. With V trimmed by 6 bases and J by 5 bases, 8 bases remained unmatched. Looked up from germline, CDR1 is DFQATT and CDR2 is SNEGSKA (reference sequence). The CDR3 nucleotides are TGCAGTGCCCCACGGACAGGGGGCGGGTATGGCTACACCTTC. Encoded protein: CSAPRTGGGYGYTF.

This clonotype was picked up a small number of times. The rearrangement links TRBV11-1 to TRBJ1-1; TRBD1 is a possible D gene (6 bases). V lost 5 bases, J lost 3 bases, and 13 bases lay in between. The germline gives CDR1 SGHAT, CDR2 FQDESV (reference sequence). This CDR3 has 14 residues. CDR3 amino acids: CASSRTGFDTEAFF. DNA for the CDR3: TGTGCCAGCAGCCGTACAGGGTTCGACACTGAAGCTTTCTTT.

This clonotype has ten or more counts. The rearrangement links TRBV29-1 to TRBJ2-1, with TRBD2 identical over 8 bases. Germline V gene data show CDR1 as SQVTM and CDR2 as ANQGSEA. CDR3 length: 15 residues. The junction had 7 bases not matched to a gene; V was cut back by 0 bases and J by 6 bases. The CDR3 DNA is TGCAGCGTTGAAGATAGGTGGGGACTAGTCAATGAGCAGTTCTTC. Its protein is CSVEDRWGLVNEQFF.

The CDR3 DNA is TGTGCCAGCAGTAAGACCGTGGGCCAGCCCCAGCATTTT. It is translated as CASSKTVGQPQHF. The chain combines TRBV6-1 with TRBJ1-5; D not certain. The germline V gene has CDR1 MNHNS and CDR2 SASEGT. The CDR3 consists of 13 residues. The ends were cut back, 5 bases at V and 7 bases at J, with 12 bases in the middle.

This clonotype was seen repeatedly, ten times or more. This sequence joins TRBV4-2 and TRBJ2-1, with D possibly TRBD1 on 5 matching bases. The germline V and J ends were trimmed by 3 bases and 8 bases, with 23 bases remaining between them. Germline V gives CDR1 LGHNA, CDR2 YNFKEQ. The CDR3 is 17 residues long. The CDR3 nucleotides are TGTGCCAGCAGCCAGGATATTCCAGGGAACTTCATGGATGAGCAGTTCTTC. Encoded protein: CASSQDIPGNFMDEQFF.

The V call is TRBV6-5, the J call TRBJ2-3, with D unresolved. The CDR3 runs 15 residues. V dropped 4 bases and J dropped 2 bases, with 13 bases sitting between them. Germline loops: CDR1 MNHEY, CDR2 SVGAGI. The CDR3: CASSFTASLTDTQYF. The CDR3 DNA is TGTGCCAGCAGTTTCACGGCAAGCCTCACAGATACGCAGTATTTT.

The genes are TRBV20-1 and TRBJ1-1, with TRBD1 as a possible D gene (5 bases). V was shortened by 7 bases and J by 0 bases, with 9 bases between the two germline ends. Germline-derived CDR1 and CDR2 are DFQATT and SNEGSKA (reference sequence). The CDR3 is made up of 12 amino acids. CDR3: CSVRDLNTEAFF. CDR3 coding DNA: TGCAGTGTAAGGGACCTGAACACTGAAGCTTTCTTT.

This clonotype was recorded at least ten times. The chain couples TRBV4-3 to TRBJ2-3; 9 nucleotides align to TRBD2. The trim removed 4 bases at V and 6 bases at J, leaving 8 bases unmatched. CDR3 length: 15 amino acids. Germline CDR1 and CDR2: LGHNA and YSLEER. The CDR3: CASSLLSGGEDTQYF. The CDR3 DNA reads as TGCGCCAGCAGCCTACTTAGCGGGGGAGAGGATACGCAGTATTTT.

This clonotype was counted between two and nine times. The J gene is TRBJ1-5, the V gene TRBV15; TRBD1 might be the D (6 bases). This CDR3 is 15 amino acids long. The germline V and J ends were trimmed by 0 bases and 3 bases, with 9 bases remaining between them. The germline CDR1 and CDR2 sequences are LNHNV and YYDKDF (reference sequence). In DNA, the CDR3 is TGTGCCACCAGCAGAGATGGACAGATCAATCAGCCCCAGCATTTT. It encodes CATSRDGQINQPQHF.

This clonotype was observed many times. The CDR3 DNA follows: TGTGCCAGCAGTCCGAACAGGGGGTCCACTGAAGCTTTCTTT. This gives the protein CASSPNRGSTEAFF. The chain links TRBV12-3 or TRBV12-4 to TRBJ1-1; TRBD1 aligns across 8 bases. The V gene end was trimmed by 5 bases and the J gene end by 4 bases; junction bases not matched to a gene: 6. This CDR3 is built from 14 residues.

Only a few counts were recorded for this clonotype. The chain combines TRBV12-3 or TRBV12-4 with TRBJ1-4, with D perhaps matching TRBD1 (5 bases). The CDR3 totals 14 residues. Trimming cost V 2 bases and J 8 bases, with 12 bases left between them. The DNA of the CDR3 is TGTGCCAGCAGTTTATCAGCGAGGGGAGAAAAACTGTTTTTT. It encodes CASSLSARGEKLFF.

This CDR3 reads CASSVSGQGTDTQYF. CDR3 sequence (DNA): TGTGCCAGCAGCGTATCCGGACAGGGAACAGATACGCAGTATTTT. The rearrangement joins TRBV9 to TRBJ2-3; 8 nucleotides match TRBD1. The CDR3 totals 15 residues. The V gene end was trimmed by 1 base and the J gene end by 3 bases; junction bases not matched to a gene: 4. Germline CDR1 reads SGDLS; CDR2 reads YYNGEE.

The V call is TRBV5-1, the J call TRBJ2-7, with 7 nucleotides matching TRBD1. The ends lost 3 bases at V and 6 bases at J; junction bases unmatched: 12. Germline-derived CDR1 and CDR2 are SGHRS and YFSETQ. This CDR3 contains 15 residues. The CDR3 loop reads CASSYYTGTAGEQYF. The CDR3 nucleotides read TGCGCCAGCAGCTACTATACCGGGACAGCTGGCGAGCAGTACTTC.

The chain recombines TRBV20-1 with TRBJ2-2; either TRBD1 or TRBD2 may fit D (5 bases each). The V gene's germline CDR1 is DFQATT and CDR2 SNEGSKA (reference sequence). The length of the CDR3 is 15 residues. With 5 bases removed from V and 0 bases from J, the gap between germline ends came to 13 bases. CDR3 sequence reads: CSAHPGPSNTGELFF. The DNA of the CDR3 is TGCAGTGCTCATCCGGGACCCTCGAACACCGGGGAGCTGTTTTTT.